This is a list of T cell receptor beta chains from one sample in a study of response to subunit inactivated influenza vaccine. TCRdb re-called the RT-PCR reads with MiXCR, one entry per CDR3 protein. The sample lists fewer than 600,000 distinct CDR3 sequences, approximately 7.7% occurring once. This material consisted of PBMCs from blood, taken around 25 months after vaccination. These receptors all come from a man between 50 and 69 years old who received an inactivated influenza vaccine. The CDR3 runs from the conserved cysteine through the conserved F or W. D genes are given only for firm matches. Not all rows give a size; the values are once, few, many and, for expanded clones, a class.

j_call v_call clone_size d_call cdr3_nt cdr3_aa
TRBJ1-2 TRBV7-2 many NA TGTGCCAGCAGCCCTCGGGCCGCGTTTGGATATGGCTACACCTTC CASSPRAAFGYGYTF
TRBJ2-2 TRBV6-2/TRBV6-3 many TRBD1 TGTGCCAGCAGCCCTAGGACAGGGATTGAGACCGGGGAGCTGTTTTTT CASSPRTGIETGELFF
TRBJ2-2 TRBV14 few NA TGTGCCAGCAGCACACACAGTGACGGGGAGCTGTTTTTT CASSTHSDGELFF
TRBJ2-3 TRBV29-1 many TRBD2 TGCAGCGTTAATCCAGCGGGAGGGGGCACAGATACGCAGTATTTT CSVNPAGGGTDTQYF
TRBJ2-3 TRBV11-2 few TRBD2 TGTGCCAGCAGTAGCGGGGGGCTATTCGCAGATACGCAGTATTTT CASSSGGLFADTQYF
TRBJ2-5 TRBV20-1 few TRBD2 TGCAGTGCTAGAGGTAGCGGGGGCCTCTGGGCCGAGACCCAGTACTTC CSARGSGGLWAETQYF
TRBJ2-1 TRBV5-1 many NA TGCGCCAGCAGCTTGGAGGGTCAGGGATTCAATGAGCAGTTCTTC CASSLEGQGFNEQFF
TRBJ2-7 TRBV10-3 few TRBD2 TGTGCCATCAGTCAGACTAGCGGTAACTACGAGCAGTACTTC CAISQTSGNYEQYF
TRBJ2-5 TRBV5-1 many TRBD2 TGCGCCAGCAGCACGGGACTACAAGAGACCCAGTACTTC CASSTGLQETQYF
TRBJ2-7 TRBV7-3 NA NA TGTGCCAGCATCCCCCGTCGGAGTCCCCCCGGAGAGCAGTACTTC CASIPRRSPPGEQYF
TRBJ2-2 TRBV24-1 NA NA TGTGCCACCAGTTCTCGGCCCGGGGAGCTGTTTTTT CATSSRPGELFF
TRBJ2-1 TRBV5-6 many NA TGTGCCAGCAGCCCGGGACATCTCTCCTACAATGAGCAGTTCTTC CASSPGHLSYNEQFF
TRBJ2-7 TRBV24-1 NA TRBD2 TGTGCCACCAGTGGGGGGACTAGCGGATCCTACGAGCAGTACTTC CATSGGTSGSYEQYF
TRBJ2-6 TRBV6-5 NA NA TGTGCCAGCAGTTACTCGTCAGGGGACCTCTCTGGGGCCAACGTCCTGACTTTC CASSYSSGDLSGANVLTF
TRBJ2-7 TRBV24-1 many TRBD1 TGTGCCACCAGTGATTCGGGACAGGGGCGGATCTACGAGCAGTACTTC CATSDSGQGRIYEQYF
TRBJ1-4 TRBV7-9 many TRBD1 TGTGCCAGCAGCCAACAGGGGCTCGGCGAAAAACTGTTTTTT CASSQQGLGEKLFF
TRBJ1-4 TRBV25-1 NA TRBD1 TGTGCCAGCAGTGAATCCTGGCAGGGGGCTGAAAAACTGTTTTTT CASSESWQGAEKLFF
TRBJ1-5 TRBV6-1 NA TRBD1 TGTGCCAGCGGGCCGACAGGGTGGGGTCAGCCCCAGCATTTT CASGPTGWGQPQHF
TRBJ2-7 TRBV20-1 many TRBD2 TGCAGTGCTAGAGATCCGACTAGCGGGATCTCCTACGAGCAGTACTTC CSARDPTSGISYEQYF
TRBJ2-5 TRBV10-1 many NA TGCGCCAGCAAAGGACAGGTCCCGGGGGTAGAGACCCAGTACTTC CASKGQVPGVETQYF
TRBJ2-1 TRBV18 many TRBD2 TGTGCCAGTAGCGGGAATCCCTACAATGAGCAGTTCTTC CASSGNPYNEQFF
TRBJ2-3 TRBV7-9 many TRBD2 TGTGCCAGCAGCTCGACTAGCGGGGGCACAGATACGCAGTATTTT CASSSTSGGTDTQYF
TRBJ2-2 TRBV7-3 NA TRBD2 TGTGCCAGCAGCTTAGGCCGTGGGCGGGAGTGGGCGAACACCGGGGAGCTGTTTTTT CASSLGRGREWANTGELFF
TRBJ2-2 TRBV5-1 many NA TGCGCCAGCAGCCTAGGGGGACCCGGCACCGGGGAGCTGTTTTTT CASSLGGPGTGELFF
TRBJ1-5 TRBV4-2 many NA TGTGCCAGCAGCCAACTTGGGCAGGGGAATCAGCCCCAGCATTTT CASSQLGQGNQPQHF
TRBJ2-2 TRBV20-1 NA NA TGCAGTGCTAGAGATCGGGTCGTCAGCGGCACCGGGGAGCTGTTTTTT CSARDRVVSGTGELFF
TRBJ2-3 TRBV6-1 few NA TGTGCCAGCAGCCCACAGGGTTCAGATACGCAGTATTTT CASSPQGSDTQYF
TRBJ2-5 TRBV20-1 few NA TGCAGTGCTCCGAAAATAACCGGGACTGTAGGATTAACCCAGTACTTC CSAPKITGTVGLTQYF
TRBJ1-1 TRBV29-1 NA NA TGCAGCGTTGAAGATCCCCCGGGACTGAACACTGAAGCTTTCTTT CSVEDPPGLNTEAFF
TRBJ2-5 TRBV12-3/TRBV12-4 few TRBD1 TGTGCCAGCAGCAGCCGTCGACAGGGCCCCGGGATCCAGTACTTC CASSSRRQGPGIQYF
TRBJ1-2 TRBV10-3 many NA TGTGCCATCGACTCCCCTAACTATGGCTACACCTTC CAIDSPNYGYTF
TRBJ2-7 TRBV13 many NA TGTGCCAGCAGCTCTATGACAGGGAGGTACGAGCAGTACTTC CASSSMTGRYEQYF
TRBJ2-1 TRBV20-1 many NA TGCAGTGCTAGAGATTTGGGGAAAGAGCAGTTCTTC CSARDLGKEQFF
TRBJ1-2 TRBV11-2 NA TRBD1 TGTGCCAGCAGCTTCGGAAGCATTCCGGGACAGGGGGCTGGAGGCTACACCTTC CASSFGSIPGQGAGGYTF
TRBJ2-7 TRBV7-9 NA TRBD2 TGTGCCAGCAGCCATACAATAGCGGGGAGGACTGGTGAGCAGTACTTC CASSHTIAGRTGEQYF
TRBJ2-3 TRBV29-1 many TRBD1 TGCAGCGTTGGGACAGGGTGGGCAGATACGCAGTATTTT CSVGTGWADTQYF
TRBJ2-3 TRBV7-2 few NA TGTGCCAGCAGCTTAAACTGGTACCGAGATACGCAGTATTTT CASSLNWYRDTQYF
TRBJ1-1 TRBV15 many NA TGTGCCACCAGCAGAACACCGGGACGGTTTGAAGCTTTCTTT CATSRTPGRFEAFF
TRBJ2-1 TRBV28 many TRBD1 TGTGCCAGCAGTCCCGGGACAGTTAGACACAATGAGCAGTTCTTC CASSPGTVRHNEQFF
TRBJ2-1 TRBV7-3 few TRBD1 TGTGCCAGCAGTCATGGGACAGGGGTGGCTGAGCAGTTCTTC CASSHGTGVAEQFF
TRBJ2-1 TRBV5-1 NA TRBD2 TGCGCCAGTGGGAGCGGGAGTTTGAATGAGCAGTTCTTC CASGSGSLNEQFF
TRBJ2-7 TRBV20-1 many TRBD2 TGCAGTGCTAGAGAATTACTACTAGCGGAAAACTACGAGCAGTACTTC CSARELLLAENYEQYF
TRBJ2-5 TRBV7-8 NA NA TGTGCCAGCAGCTTCCTCGGGACCCGACGGGGGACCCAGTACTTC CASSFLGTRRGTQYF